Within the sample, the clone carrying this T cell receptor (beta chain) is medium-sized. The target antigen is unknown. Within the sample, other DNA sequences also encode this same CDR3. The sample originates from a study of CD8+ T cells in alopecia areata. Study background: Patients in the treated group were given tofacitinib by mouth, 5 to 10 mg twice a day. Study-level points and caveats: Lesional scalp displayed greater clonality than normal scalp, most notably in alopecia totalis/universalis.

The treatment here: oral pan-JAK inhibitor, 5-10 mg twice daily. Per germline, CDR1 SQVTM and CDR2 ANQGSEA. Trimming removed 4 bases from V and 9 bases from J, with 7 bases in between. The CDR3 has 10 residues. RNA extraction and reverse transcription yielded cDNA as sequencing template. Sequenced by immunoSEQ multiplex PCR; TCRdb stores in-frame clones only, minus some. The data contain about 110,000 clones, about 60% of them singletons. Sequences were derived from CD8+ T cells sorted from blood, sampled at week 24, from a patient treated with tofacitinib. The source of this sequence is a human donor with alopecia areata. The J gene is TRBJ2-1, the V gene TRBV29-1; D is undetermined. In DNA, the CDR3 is TGCAGCGTTGGGGGTCTTGAGCAGTTCTTC. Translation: CSVGGLEQFF.